The 25 T cell receptor beta chains below all came from one sample that was sequenced in a study of human T cells and chemical hapten exposure. MiXCR was run by TCRdb on the RACE reads, yielding one entry per CDR3 protein. The sample holds 210,000 or so distinct CDR3 sequences, approximately 24% seen once. The sample's time point: patch test 3, about 24 weeks after DPC sensitization. This sample's treatment: therapeutic diphenylcyclopropenone sensitization with weekly scalp DPC. The specimen was whole blood, collected in connection with sensitization to the hapten diphenylcyclopropenone (DPC). The source of these receptors is a woman aged 40 to 50 with alopecia areata. Some clones in this sample may be carry-over from other donors' samples.

This sequence joins TRBV7-3 and TRBJ2-5; D is undetermined. Germline CDR1 SGHTA, CDR2 FQGTGA. This CDR3 contains 15 residues. V lost 4 bases to trimming and J lost 2 bases, with 14 bases between them. CDR3 residues: CASSWGRQAQETQYF. The CDR3 bases are TGTGCCAGCAGCTGGGGTCGGCAGGCTCAAGAGACCCAGTACTTC.

This clonotype was recorded a few times. V usage is TRBV9 and J usage is TRBJ2-3; D remains ambiguous. Trimming removed 1 base at V and 4 bases at J, with 19 bases between. The germline gives CDR1 SGDLS, CDR2 YYNGEE. The CDR3 is 17 amino acids. The CDR3 DNA follows: TGTGCCAGCAGCGTATCCGTAGCCGTTATCACCCCAGATACGCAGTATTTT. Translation gives CASSVSVAVITPDTQYF. Full variable domain (missing parts from reference TRBV9 and TRBJ2-3): DSGVTQTPKHLITATGQRVTLRCSPRSGDLSVYWYQQSLDQGLQFLIQYYNGEERAKGNILERFSAQQFPDLHSELNLSSLELGDSALYFCASSVSVAVITPDTQYFGPGTRLTVL.

This clonotype was picked up many times. The chain combines TRBV11-2 with TRBJ2-3, with 9 bases lining up with TRBD2. The CDR3 spans 16 residues. The ends lost 5 bases at V and 3 bases at J; junction bases unmatched: 9. Germline CDR1 and CDR2: SGHAT and FQNNGV. The CDR3 reads CASSPIAGARTDTQYF. The CDR3 nucleotides read TGTGCCAGCAGCCCCATAGCGGGAGCGAGAACAGATACGCAGTATTTT.

This clonotype occurred many times. The chain recombines TRBV14 with TRBJ2-1; 13 nucleotides line up with TRBD2. The CDR3 spans 14 residues. From germline, CDR1 is SGHDN and CDR2 FVKESK. Trimming cost V 4 bases and J 15 bases; bases outside gene matches: 9. This CDR3 is CASSRTSGSGFLFF. The CDR3 DNA reads TGTGCCAGCAGCCGGACTAGCGGGAGTGGATTTCTGTTCTTC.

This clonotype has a handful of counts. The genes are TRBV11-2 and TRBJ2-3, with unresolved D. The germline V and J ends were trimmed by 0 bases and 3 bases, with 7 bases remaining between them. The CDR3 sequence is 14 residues long. The germline V gene has CDR1 SGHAT and CDR2 FQNNGV. The CDR3 is CASSLDGWTDTQYF. The CDR3 DNA reads TGTGCCAGCAGCTTAGATGGATGGACAGATACGCAGTATTTT.

The table lists this clonotype with a few counts. V usage is TRBV6-2 or TRBV6-3 and J usage is TRBJ2-1; D is ambiguous. The CDR3 contains 12 residues. Germline assignment: CDR1 MNHEY and CDR2 SVGEGT. V was cut by 9 bases and J by 5 bases, with 11 bases left in between. CDR3 nucleotides: TGTGCCAGTAAACGGCTCAACAATGAGCAGTTCTTC. Translated: CASKRLNNEQFF.

The genes are TRBV6-6 and TRBJ2-1; a possible D gene is TRBD2 (7 bases). The CDR3 has 16 residues. Trimming took 0 bases from V and 9 from J, leaving 18 bases between them. Germline assignment: CDR1 MNHNY and CDR2 SVGAGI (reference sequence). CDR3 DNA: TGTGCCAGCAGTTACTCTGTCGGGGGGCAACATAGTGAGCAGTTCTTC. Encoded protein: CASSYSVGGQHSEQFF.

This chain uses TRBV7-2 with TRBJ2-4; D not resolved. The CDR3 has 14 amino acids. V was trimmed by 5 bases and J by 3 bases, leaving 11 bases between them. The germline gives CDR1 SGHTA, CDR2 FQGNSA. CDR3 nucleotides: TGTGCCAGCAGCCCCGAAACTGTCAAAAACATTCAGTACTTC. Its translation is CASSPETVKNIQYF.

This clonotype was recorded a few times. This chain uses TRBV12-3 or TRBV12-4 with TRBJ1-6; 8 bases match TRBD1. Unmatched junction bases numbered 9, after V lost 10 bases and J lost 7 bases. CDR3 length: 14 residues. CDR3 sequence: CATGDRGINSPLHF. The CDR3, as DNA: TGTGCCACCGGTGACAGGGGAATAAATTCACCCCTCCACTTT.

This chain links TRBV20-1 with TRBJ2-2; 9 bases are shared with TRBD2. The V and J ends lost 7 bases and 7 bases, in that order; junction bases with no gene match: 13. The germline gives CDR1 DFQATT, CDR2 SNEGSKA (reference sequence). There are 15 residues in the CDR3. In DNA form, the CDR3 reads TGCAGTGATCCCATTGGGGCTAGCGGGGACGGGGAGCTGTTTTTT. It is translated as CSDPIGASGDGELFF.

This clonotype was detected only once. The CDR3 region is CASRSGVIGDTQYF. CDR3 DNA sequence: TGCGCCAGCAGATCAGGAGTAATAGGAGATACGCAGTATTTT. The V and J genes are TRBV5-1 and TRBJ2-3; D not resolved. CDR1 SGHRS and CDR2 YFSETQ come from the germline V gene. The CDR3 contains 14 residues. The ends were cut back, 5 bases at V and 5 bases at J, with 15 bases in the middle.

V is TRBV6-4 and J is TRBJ2-2; D assignment may be TRBD1 or TRBD2 (5 bases each). This CDR3 region has 15 residues. Germline lookup yields CDR1 MRHNA and CDR2 SNTAGT. Trimming left V 10 bases short and J 4 bases short, with 19 bases between. The CDR3, as DNA: TGTGCCACTTCCGAAAGGGCAGGGAGCACCGGGGAGCTGTTTTTT. This gives the protein CATSERAGSTGELFF.

This clonotype has just a few counts. The J gene is TRBJ2-7, the V gene TRBV5-1, with TRBD1 matching over 10 bases. The CDR3 covers 15 residues. Germline V gene lookup returns CDR1 SGHRS and CDR2 YFSETQ. The junction had 3 bases not matched to a gene; V was cut back by 1 base and J by 2 bases. CDR3 sequence reads: CASSLIGTGAYEQYF. The CDR3 DNA reads as TGCGCCAGCAGCTTGATCGGGACAGGGGCCTACGAGCAGTACTTC.

There are many counts of this clonotype. This chain links TRBV28 with TRBJ2-7; D not resolved. Germline V gene sequence: CDR1 MDHEN, CDR2 SYDVKM. The V gene lost 7 bases and the J gene lost 0 bases, with 10 bases spanning the gap. This CDR3 comprises 13 residues. CDR3 sequence reads: CASTSRISYEQYF. The CDR3 DNA reads as TGTGCCAGCACCTCGAGAATCTCCTACGAGCAGTACTTC. Full variable domain (rest looked up from reference TRBV28 and TRBJ2-7): DVKVTQSSRYLVKRTGEKVFLECVQDMDHENMFWYRQDPGLGLRLIYFSYDVKMKEKGDIPEGYSVSREKKERFSLILESASTNQTSMYLCASTSRISYEQYFGPGTRLTVT.

The rearrangement uses TRBV30 and TRBJ2-2; D gene uncertain. Germline V gene lookup returns CDR1 GTSNPN and CDR2 SVGIG (reference sequence). The CDR3 loop spans 13 amino acids. The CDR3 is CGMRTMGTGELFF. The CDR3 nucleotides are TGTGGGATGCGGACGATGGGGACCGGGGAGCTGTTTTTT.

This clonotype was observed at least ten times. The V gene is TRBV10-3, the J gene TRBJ1-6, with D unclear. The germline V and J ends were trimmed by 0 bases and 7 bases, with 7 bases remaining between them. This CDR3 spans 14 amino acids. The germline V gene encodes CDR1 ENHRY and CDR2 SYGVKD. The CDR3 here is CAISESGNNSPLHF. The CDR3 DNA follows: TGTGCCATCAGTGAGTCTGGGAACAATTCACCCCTCCACTTT.

This clonotype was detected once. This chain joins TRBV18 and TRBJ1-2, with D tentatively TRBD1 (5 bases). The CDR3 runs to 17 residues. V was shortened by 3 bases and J by 3 bases, with 20 bases between the two germline ends. Germline V gene sequence: CDR1 KGHSH, CDR2 LQKENI. The CDR3: CASSPPFPRQLDYGYTF. The CDR3 DNA reads as TGTGCCAGCTCACCCCCTTTCCCTCGACAGTTGGACTATGGCTACACCTTC.

This clonotype was picked up a small number of times. The J gene is TRBJ2-7, the V gene TRBV28, with D possibly TRBD1 on 5 matching bases. Germline V gene lookup returns CDR1 MDHEN and CDR2 SYDVKM. V lost 2 bases to trimming and J lost 5 bases, with 19 bases between them. CDR3 length equals 16 residues. The CDR3 sequence: CASSLSRAPLFHEQYF. In nucleotides, the CDR3 is TGTGCCAGCAGTTTAAGCAGGGCCCCCCTCTTCCACGAGCAGTACTTC. Full variable domain (rest looked up from reference TRBV28 and TRBJ2-7): DVKVTQSSRYLVKRTGEKVFLECVQDMDHENMFWYRQDPGLGLRLIYFSYDVKMKEKGDIPEGYSVSREKKERFSLILESASTNQTSMYLCASSLSRAPLFHEQYFGPGTRLTVT.

The chain couples TRBV9 to TRBJ2-2, with 7 positions matching TRBD2. V shed 0 bases and J 3 bases; nucleotides not matched to a gene: 8. Germline CDR1 and CDR2: SGDLS and YYNGEE. This CDR3 has 17 amino acids. The CDR3 is CASSVGGGGWDTGELFF. CDR3 nucleotides: TGTGCCAGCAGCGTAGGGGGGGGTGGATGGGACACCGGGGAGCTGTTTTTT.

The chain combines TRBV7-2 with TRBJ2-5; tentative D call: TRBD2 (6 bases). CDR1 SGHTA and CDR2 FQGNSA come from the germline V gene. V lost 4 bases to trimming and J lost 2 bases, with 14 bases between them. This CDR3 is 15 amino acids long. The DNA for the CDR3 is TGTGCCAGCAGCTGGAGCCGGGACTCACAAGAGACCCAGTACTTC. It encodes CASSWSRDSQETQYF.

V usage is TRBV6-2 or TRBV6-3 and J usage is TRBJ2-7; 11 bases are shared with TRBD1. The CDR3 covers 17 residues. Germline CDR1 MNHEY, CDR2 SVGEGT. J was trimmed by 2 bases and V by 6 bases; bases with no gene match: 12. The CDR3, as DNA: TGTGCCAGCAGCTCTGGACAGGGGGCGAGTCGGGCCTACGAGCAGTACTTC. This encodes CASSSGQGASRAYEQYF.

The sample holds many counts of this clonotype. The chain is built from TRBV29-1 and TRBJ2-7; TRBD1 or TRBD2 may be the D gene (5 bases each). Germline V gene data show CDR1 as SQVTM and CDR2 as ANQGSEA. V gave up 0 bases and J gave up 3 bases, with 12 bases separating them. The CDR3 runs to 14 residues. The CDR3 sequence is CSVEDRDQGYEQYF. The CDR3 DNA sequence: TGCAGCGTTGAAGACCGGGACCAGGGCTACGAGCAGTACTTC.

This clonotype has more than one count but fewer than ten. The chain employs TRBV6-2 or TRBV6-3 and TRBJ1-5, with a weak D call TRBD1 (5 bases). Germline values: CDR1 MNHEY, CDR2 SVGEGT. This CDR3 region has 15 residues. Trimming took 6 bases from V and 5 from J, leaving 17 bases between them. The DNA for the CDR3 is TGTGCCAGCAGACGTCCCGGGACGGAAGATCAGCCCCAGCATTTT. This encodes CASRRPGTEDQPQHF.

This clonotype was seen at least ten times. V usage is TRBV7-2 and J usage is TRBJ2-1; 9 bases agree with TRBD1. Germline CDR1 SGHTA, CDR2 FQGNSA. The CDR3 is 15 amino acids. V trimming: 3 bases; J trimming: 8 bases; junction bases outside the gene matches: 8. In nucleotides, the CDR3 is TGTGCCAGCAGCTTTTTCGGACAGGGGATCGATGAGCAGTTCTTC. Its translation is CASSFFGQGIDEQFF.

This clonotype has a handful of counts. The J gene is TRBJ1-5, the V gene TRBV21-1. TRBV21-1 is flagged as a pseudogene. The CDR3 runs 16 residues. As DNA, the CDR3 is TGTGCCAGCAGCAAACTGATGCAGTCTCATTCCCAGCCCCAGCATTTT. The encoded protein is CASSKLMQSHSQPQHF.